A single sample gave rise to the 18 T cell receptor beta chains below, sequenced in a study of T cells expressing NK-cell markers (dated by TCRdb to 2019 to 2021). The library was produced with 5' RACE. The reads were generated on an Illumina HiSeq 2000. TCRdb reprocessed the reads, and each CDR3 protein sequence is entered once, without DNA. The sample's table lists a count of around 100,000 distinct CDR3 sequences. Approximately 17% of the sample lies in the top ten. The sample consisted of blood T cells: a sorted CD56 or NKG2C T cell subset, CD4+ or CD8+ T cells, or bulk PBMC T cells (not recorded which). The source is a woman aged 18 to 75 in good health.

The CDR3: CASSYTGTGAYNEQFF. This chain connects TRBV5-1 to TRBJ2-1; lacking DNA, the TRBD1 call made by TCRdb goes unchecked. The CDR3 runs 16 residues. Germline CDR1 and CDR2: SGHRS and YFSETQ.

This chain uses TRBV19 with TRBJ1-2; the TCRdb call, TRBD1, lacks DNA for checking. CDR1 is LNHDA and CDR2 is SQIVND in the germline V gene (reference sequence). The CDR3 runs to 17 residues. This CDR3 reads CASSTRPQGATNYGYTF.

The chain is built from TRBV29-1 and TRBJ2-2; TCRdb gives TRBD1 as the D gene, but with no DNA this cannot be confirmed. The CDR3 is 13 residues long. The germline gives CDR1 SQVTM, CDR2 ANQGSEA. The CDR3 spells CSARPAEAGELFF.

This rearrangement joins TRBV5-1 to TRBJ2-3; no DNA is available, so the TRBD1 call from TCRdb remains unchecked. This CDR3 is built from 16 residues. In germline, CDR1 is SGHRS, CDR2 YFSETQ. The CDR3 spells CASNPQGTNRTDTQYF.

This chain uses TRBV25-1 with TRBJ1-2; TCRdb indicates TRBD1, and absent DNA this call remains unverified. Germline CDR1 and CDR2: MGHDK and SYGVNS. This CDR3 has 14 residues. CDR3 in amino acids: CASRENRDGYGYTF.

CDR3 region: CATSRVETDYGYTF. V and J are TRBV15 and TRBJ1-2. The germline CDR1 and CDR2 sequences are LNHNV and YYDKDF (reference sequence). The CDR3 is 14 amino acids.

The rearrangement uses TRBV4-1 and TRBJ1-4; without DNA, the TCRdb call of TRBD1 cannot be checked. The length of the CDR3 is 15 residues. Germline CDR1 and CDR2: MGHRA and YSYEKL. CDR3 amino acids: CASSQVPGTNEKLFF.

The J gene is TRBJ2-1, the V gene TRBV19. There are 13 residues in the CDR3. Germline V CDR1 and CDR2: LNHDA, SQIVND (reference sequence). CDR3: CASSSATYNEQFF.

The chain's CDR3 is CSVEGFQGGMNTEAFF. V usage is TRBV29-1 and J usage is TRBJ1-1; TCRdb returns TRBD1, unconfirmable since there is no DNA. CDR3 size: 16 residues. Germline CDR1 is SQVTM and CDR2 is ANQGSEA.

This sequence joins TRBV7-9 and TRBJ2-6. Germline V gives CDR1 SEHNR, CDR2 FQNEAQ (reference sequence). The CDR3 has 14 residues. Here the CDR3 reads CASSSRSGANVLTF.

The chain has TRBV20-1 and TRBJ2-5; TCRdb picks TRBD2, but there is no DNA to check that call. Germline lookup yields CDR1 DFQATT and CDR2 SNEGSKA (reference sequence). The CDR3 extends over 14 amino acids. CDR3 residues: CSDRLAVSQETQYF.

V is TRBV6-4 and J is TRBJ2-1. The V gene's germline CDR1 is MRHNA and CDR2 SNTAGT. The CDR3 covers 15 residues. CDR3 region: CASSDSMGPANEQFF.

The J gene is TRBJ2-3, the V gene TRBV7-2; with no DNA, the TCRdb D assignment of TRBD1 cannot be verified. There are 15 residues in the CDR3. Germline V lookup: CDR1 SGHTA, CDR2 FQGNSA. The chain's CDR3 is CASGGPTASTDTQYF.

The chain combines TRBV5-1 with TRBJ2-1. Germline loops: CDR1 SGHRS, CDR2 YFSETQ. CDR3 size: 16 residues. The CDR3 loop reads CASSSSLGGYYNEQLF.

This chain uses TRBV7-9 with TRBJ2-5; TCRdb indicates TRBD1, and absent DNA this call remains unverified. The CDR3 has 14 amino acids. In germline, CDR1 is SEHNR, CDR2 FQNEAQ (reference sequence). CDR3 protein: CASSLLRAAETQYF.

The chain couples TRBV5-6 to TRBJ2-7. The length of the CDR3 is 14 residues. The germline V gene has CDR1 SGHDT and CDR2 YYEEEE. CDR3 protein: CASSDSLASYEQYF.

The gene calls are TRBV11-2 and TRBJ2-1; TCRdb designates TRBD1, a call that cannot be tested without DNA. Germline assignment: CDR1 SGHAT and CDR2 FQNNGV. This CDR3 is 12 amino acids long. CDR3: CASSMTGVEQFF.

CDR3 sequence: CASSPGPADTQYF. This chain joins TRBV4-1 and TRBJ2-3. Germline V gene sequence: CDR1 MGHRA, CDR2 YSYEKL. This CDR3 is built from 13 residues.